This T cell receptor beta chain was sequenced during a study of control samples from healthy donors and cancer patients. The CDR3 has 13 amino acids. Trimming left V 1 base short and J 5 bases short, with 8 bases between. CDR1 is SGHAT, CDR2 FQDESV, per germline (reference sequence). The method was immunoSEQ multiplex PCR; TCRdb's version includes in-frame clones alone and lacks a portion of them. In the table there are some 120,000 clones, about 93% of which are singletons. This receptor was taken from a man aged 45-60 years with head and neck cancer. The rearrangement uses TRBV11-1 and TRBJ2-5; no clear D gene. The specimen was PBMCs. The CDR3 sequence: CASSLVFWETQYF. The CDR3 DNA sequence: TGTGCCAGCAGCTTAGTTTTTTGGGAGACCCAGTACTTC.